This entry lists 27 T cell receptor beta chains sequenced from one sample in a study of immune heterogeneity within non-small cell lung tumors. In a multiplex PCR, 32 V and 13 J primers amplified TCR beta CDR3. TCRdb recomputed calls from the multiplex PCR reads with MiXCR, one row per CDR3 protein. Of roughly 14,000 distinct CDR3 sequences in the sample, under 30% were seen once. The template consisted of bulk tumor genomic DNA, with around 600 ng used per sample. Each primary tumor yielded several biopsies, collected far apart from one another at surgery. Samples came from untreated patients having curative surgery for newly diagnosed non-small cell lung cancer. What was sequenced was lung tumor tissue. The receptors here all came from a man aged 35 to 55 with non-small cell lung cancer.

This clonotype has at least ten counts. V gene TRBV20-1 combines with J gene TRBJ2-1, with 12 bases identical to TRBD2. The CDR3 is 16 amino acids. The germline gives CDR1 DFQATT, CDR2 SNEGSKA (reference sequence). V lost 5 bases and J lost 5; bases outside the gene matches: 10. The CDR3 DNA is TGCAGTGCTCCCCATCGGACTAGCGGGATTCACAATGAGCAGTTCTTC. Amino acids: CSAPHRTSGIHNEQFF.

Points on this clonotype: A much larger clonotype is one base distant, so this may be a read error. The V call is TRBV20-1, the J call TRBJ2-1; D perhaps matches TRBD2 (5 bases). The CDR3 is made up of 11 amino acids. CDR1 DFQATT and CDR2 SNEGSKA come from the germline V gene (reference sequence). As DNA, the CDR3 is TGCATTGCCTCGGGAAACAATGAGCAGTTCTTC. Translated, it gives CIASGNNEQFF.

As for this clonotype: Given a much more abundant clone one base away, this may be a read error. The chain recombines TRBV15 with TRBJ2-1, with a tentative D call TRBD2 (5 bases). Trimming took 10 bases from V and 8 from J, leaving 21 bases between them. Germline V gene lookup returns CDR1 LNHNV and CDR2 YYDKDF (reference sequence). CDR3 length equals 14 residues. The CDR3 reads CANSSPGRGYEQFF. The CDR3 nucleotides are TGTGCCAACAGTTCCCCGGGCCGAGGGTATGAGCAGTTCTTC.

In regard to this clonotype: A read error may account for a junction end that differs from germline. The gene calls are TRBV15 and TRBJ2-7, with 11 bases fitting TRBD1. The germline V gene encodes CDR1 LNHNV and CDR2 YYDKDF (reference sequence). The CDR3 totals 18 residues. The CDR3 spells CATSRAAGQGARMDEHYF. The CDR3, as DNA: TGTGCCACCAGCAGAGCCGCCGGACAGGGGGCCAGGATGGACGAGCACTACTTC.

The V call is TRBV7-9, the J call TRBJ2-3; 11 bases agree with TRBD2. Germline-derived CDR1 and CDR2 are SEHNR and FQNEAQ (reference sequence). Trimming took 8 bases from V and 2 from J; bases not matched to a gene: 6. There are 15 residues in the CDR3. The CDR3 coding sequence is TGTGCCAGCGAAGCTAGCGGGAGGTCCACAGATACGCAGTATTTT. As protein: CASEASGRSTDTQYF. Based on the CDR3 plus reference TRBV7-9 and TRBJ2-3, the full variable domain is DTGVSQNPRHKITKRGQNVTFRCDPISEHNRLYWYRQTLGQGPEFLTYFQNEAQLEKSRLLSDRFSAERPKGSFSTLEIQRTEQGDSAMYLCASEASGRSTDTQYFGPGTRLTVL.

This clonotype was recorded at least ten times. This rearrangement joins TRBV19 to TRBJ2-3, with 7 bases identical to TRBD2. Trimming cost V 3 bases and J 9 bases; bases outside gene matches: 9. Germline V CDR1 and CDR2: LNHDA, SQIVND (reference sequence). The CDR3 is 14 residues long. This CDR3 reads CASSILAATQTQYF. CDR3 nucleotide sequence: TGTGCCAGTAGTATCCTAGCGGCCACGCAGACGCAGTATTTT.

Of note for this clonotype: A much larger clone lies a single base off, so this may be a read error. The chain is built from TRBV15 and TRBJ2-1, with D possibly being TRBD2 (5 bases). Germline values: CDR1 LNHNV, CDR2 YYDKDF (reference sequence). V gave up 6 bases and J gave up 8 bases, with 17 bases separating them. The CDR3 is made up of 14 amino acids. The CDR3 protein is CATSSPRRGYEQFF. DNA of the CDR3: TGTGCCACCAGTTCCCCGCGCCGAGGGTATGAGCAGTTCTTC.

Points on this clonotype: One base away lies a much larger clone, so this may be a sequencing read error. The rearrangement links TRBV12-3 or TRBV12-4 to TRBJ2-7; 9 bases map to TRBD1. Trimming removed 5 bases from V and 2 bases from J; junction bases left unmatched: 4. This CDR3 contains 14 residues. CDR3: CASSGTGLAYEQYF. The CDR3 bases are TGTGCCAGCAGTGGGACAGGGTTGGCCTACGAGCAGTACTTC.

The chain employs TRBV29-1 and TRBJ2-7, with 8 bases lining up with TRBD1. CDR3 length equals 12 residues. V shed 6 bases and J 3 bases; nucleotides not matched to a gene: 4. Per the germline V gene, CDR1 is SQVTM and CDR2 is ANQGSEA. CDR3 sequence reads: CSVVGQGYEQYF. The CDR3 DNA sequence: TGCAGCGTGGTCGGACAGGGCTACGAGCAGTACTTC.

This clonotype was seen a few times. A much larger clone differs from this one at a single base, so this may be a read error. The V call is TRBV20-1, the J call TRBJ1-2; TRBD1 might be the D (6 bases). Germline CDR1 reads DFQATT; CDR2 reads SNEGSKA (reference sequence). This CDR3 has 13 amino acids. CDR3 coding DNA: TGCAGTGCTGGAGATCCCAGGGGCCATGGCTACACCTTC. Translation: CSAGDPRGHGYTF.

This clonotype was found many times. The gene calls are TRBV5-1 and TRBJ2-7, with 11 nucleotides matching TRBD2. The CDR3 spans 15 residues. Germline lookup yields CDR1 SGHRS and CDR2 YFSETQ. V was clipped by 6 bases and J by 3 bases; unmatched bases: 8. Written as DNA, the CDR3 is TGCGCCAGCACCCCCGGGACTAGCGGCTTCTACGAGCAGTACTTC. This codes for CASTPGTSGFYEQYF.

This clonotype was observed at least ten times. The V gene is TRBV6-1, the J gene TRBJ1-2, with D hard to call. V lost 1 base and J 8 bases, leaving 11 bases between the germline ends. The germline gives CDR1 MNHNS, CDR2 SASEGT. The CDR3 spans 13 residues. The CDR3 nucleotides read TGTGCCAGCAGTGAAGACAGACTTTTAGGCTACACCTTC. Its protein is CASSEDRLLGYTF.

The CDR3 is CASSLMGRETQYF. The CDR3 DNA reads as TGTGCCAGCAGTTTGATGGGGAGGGAGACCCAGTACTTC. This rearrangement joins TRBV12-3 or TRBV12-4 to TRBJ2-5, with D possibly matching TRBD2 (6 bases). Trimming cost V 3 bases and J 5 bases, with 10 bases left between them. This CDR3 is 13 amino acids long.

The chain couples TRBV3-1 to TRBJ1-6; D unclear. V lost 3 bases to trimming and J lost 6 bases, with 6 bases between them. CDR3 size: 13 residues. The germline CDR1 and CDR2 sequences are LGHDT and YNNKEL (reference sequence). CDR3 bases: TGTGCCAGCAGCCAGGGTAGTAATTCACCCCTCCACTTT. Translation: CASSQGSNSPLHF.

This clonotype is termed medium-sized. The rearrangement uses TRBV2 and TRBJ2-7; 12 positions match TRBD2. Trimming cost V 4 bases and J 5 bases; bases outside gene matches: 3. This CDR3 is built from 14 residues. Germline lookup yields CDR1 SNHLY and CDR2 FYNNEI. Written as DNA, the CDR3 is TGTGCCAGCAGTGTCACTAGCGGGAGGAACGAGCAGTACTTC. This gives the protein CASSVTSGRNEQYF.

In its sample, this clonotype ranks as medium-sized. The chain is built from TRBV28 and TRBJ2-7, with D perhaps TRBD2 (6 bases). V lost 6 bases and J lost 0, with 12 bases in between. This CDR3 region has 14 residues. The germline V gene encodes CDR1 MDHEN and CDR2 SYDVKM. The CDR3 loop is CASSIGGSSYEQYF. The DNA for the CDR3 is TGTGCCAGCAGCATTGGGGGGTCCTCCTACGAGCAGTACTTC.

Concerning this clonotype: Just one base apart from a much larger clone, this may be a read error. J is TRBJ2-3 and V is TRBV19, with unresolved D. This CDR3 is built from 13 residues. Per germline, CDR1 LNHDA and CDR2 SQIVND (reference sequence). As DNA, the CDR3 is TGTGCCAGTAGTATTGGACGCACATATACGCAGTATTTT. Its protein product is CASSIGRTYTQYF.

This clonotype rates as medium-sized. The rearrangement joins TRBV6-6 to TRBJ2-2, with 7 bases that match TRBD1. CDR3 length equals 17 residues. The trim removed 2 bases at V and 2 bases at J, leaving 8 bases unmatched. Looked up from germline, CDR1 is MNHNY and CDR2 is SVGAGI (reference sequence). The CDR3 protein is CASSYRSDRTNTGELFF. In DNA form, the CDR3 reads TGTGCCAGCAGTTACCGCTCGGACAGGACTAACACCGGGGAGCTGTTTTTT.

Note on this clonotype: A much larger clone lies one base from this, so it may be a read error. The chain employs TRBV28 and TRBJ1-2; 7 positions match TRBD1. This CDR3 is 15 amino acids long. J was trimmed by 2 bases and V by 6 bases; bases with no gene match: 9. Germline V gene data show CDR1 as MDHEN and CDR2 as SYDVKM. The CDR3 DNA reads TGTGCCAGCAGAGTGACGTCCAGGGGGAACTATGGCTACACCTTC. It translates to CASRVTSRGNYGYTF.

As regards this clonotype: With a much larger clone just one base away, this may be a read error. The gene calls are TRBV6-1 and TRBJ2-1, with TRBD1 matching 7 bases. The CDR3 sequence is 14 residues long. CDR1 and CDR2 from the germline V gene are MNHNS and SASEGT. V was clipped by 6 bases and J by 3 bases; unmatched bases: 5. The CDR3 nucleotides read TGTGCCAGCAGACCGGGACAGCACTACAATGAGCAGTTCTTC. Its protein is CASRPGQHYNEQFF.

Points on this clonotype: A much larger clonotype is one base distant, so this may be a read error. The chain joins TRBV12-3 or TRBV12-4 to TRBJ2-2; perhaps TRBD2 as D (5 bases). The CDR3 extends over 14 amino acids. For the CDR3, the DNA is TGTGCCAGCGGTTTAGCTAGCTACACCGGGGAGCTGTTTTTT. It encodes CASGLASYTGELFF.

The chain is built from TRBV6-5 and TRBJ2-6; 7 positions agree with TRBD1. CDR1 is MNHEY, CDR2 SVGAGI, per germline. CDR3 length: 15 residues. V lost 8 bases and J lost 0; bases outside the gene matches: 4. The CDR3 loop is CASASGGSGANVLTF. CDR3 nucleotides: TGTGCCAGCGCCTCAGGGGGCTCTGGGGCCAACGTCCTGACTTTC.

This clonotype was recorded once. At one end, the junction sequence differs from germline, possibly due to a read error. This sequence joins TRBV20-1 and TRBJ1-5; D might be TRBD1 (6 bases). The CDR3 is 14 amino acids. CDR1 and CDR2 from the germline V gene are DFQATT and SNEGSKA (reference sequence). In nucleotides, the CDR3 is TGCAGTGCCTATGGGGGACAAGGCAATCAGCCCCATCATTTT. Protein product: CSAYGGQGNQPHHF.

This clonotype was seen only once. A much larger clone sits a single nucleotide away, making a read error possible. The chain carries TRBV6-5 and TRBJ2-1, with 10 bases aligning to TRBD2. Germline V lookup: CDR1 MNHEY, CDR2 SVGAGI. This CDR3 contains 15 residues. The CDR3 region has the DNA TGTTCCAGCAGTTACACTAGCGGGATAGTCAATGAGCAGTTCTTC. Translating gives CSSSYTSGIVNEQFF.

The chain links TRBV18 to TRBJ2-2; 10 nucleotides align to TRBD1. V was clipped by 3 bases and J by 4 bases; unmatched bases: 5. The CDR3 sequence is 16 residues long. Per the germline V gene, CDR1 is KGHSH and CDR2 is LQKENI. The CDR3: CASSPRQGAATGELFF. The CDR3 region has the DNA TGTGCCAGCTCACCCAGACAGGGGGCGGCCACCGGGGAGCTGTTTTTT.

This clonotype was counted between two and nine times. The chain links TRBV7-8 to TRBJ1-1, with D uncertain. Trimming stripped 8 bases from V and 1 base from J, with 14 bases between. The germline CDR1 and CDR2 sequences are SGHVS and FQNEAQ. CDR3 length equals 14 residues. The CDR3 DNA sequence: TGTGCCAGCCTTATCTCCCTCTCGAACACTGAAGCTTTCTTT. This codes for CASLISLSNTEAFF.

Relative to its sample, this clonotype is medium-sized. The chain joins TRBV20-1 to TRBJ2-7; 8 nucleotides match TRBD1. Germline V gene lookup returns CDR1 DFQATT and CDR2 SNEGSKA (reference sequence). V lost 6 bases to trimming and J lost 4 bases; unmatched junction nucleotides: 11. This CDR3 region has 14 residues. As DNA, the CDR3 is TGCAGTGCCTTAGGGAGCCAGGGGGCTTACGAGCAGTACTTC. Translating it yields CSALGSQGAYEQYF.